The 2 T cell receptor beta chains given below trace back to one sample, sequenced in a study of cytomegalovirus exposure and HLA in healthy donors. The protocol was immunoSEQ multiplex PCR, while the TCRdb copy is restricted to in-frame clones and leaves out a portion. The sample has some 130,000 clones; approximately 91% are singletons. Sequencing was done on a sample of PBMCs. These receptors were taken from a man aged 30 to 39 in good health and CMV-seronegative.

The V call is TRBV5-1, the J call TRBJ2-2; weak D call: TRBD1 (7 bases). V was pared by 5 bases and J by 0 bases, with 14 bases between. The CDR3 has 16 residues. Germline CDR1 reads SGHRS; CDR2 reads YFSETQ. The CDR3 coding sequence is TGCGCCAGCAGTCGCCAGGGGGGTGCGAACACCGGGGAGCTGTTTTTT. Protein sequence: CASSRQGGANTGELFF.

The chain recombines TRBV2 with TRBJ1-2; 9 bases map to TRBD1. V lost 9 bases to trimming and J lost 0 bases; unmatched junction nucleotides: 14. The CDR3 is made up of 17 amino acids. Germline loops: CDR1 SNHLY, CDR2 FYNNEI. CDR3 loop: CARRDRDPLSANYGYTF. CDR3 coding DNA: TGTGCCAGGAGGGACAGGGATCCCCTCTCGGCTAACTATGGCTACACCTTC.